This TCR beta chain derives from a study of T cells in Graves' hyperthyroidism and ophthalmopathy (dated 2019 in TCRdb). A note on the overall study: Peripheral blood samples were taken at initial diagnosis, before any treatment was given. To identify TCR V-J signatures that set the groups apart, the researchers used a discovery cohort of 95 to 100 patients, made up of 40 to 45 with Graves' ophthalmopathy and about 59 with stable Graves' hyperthyroidism. Prospective prediction of ophthalmopathy was tested in an independent validation cohort consisting of fewer than 20 hyperthyroidism patients and 15 to 17 patients who later progressed to ophthalmopathy. For training and testing, the roughly 97 patients in the discovery cohort were randomly divided in a 7:3 ratio. Thyroid tissue and blood T-cell repertoires from several Graves' hyperthyroidism patients were also compared in the study. After blood sampling, hyperthyroidism patients were treated with methimazole at a starting dose of 30 mg daily, and ophthalmopathy patients were treated with high-dose intravenous methylprednisolone. The paper describes TCR Vbeta CDR3 sequencing of some 130 peripheral blood samples, made up of fewer than 50 ophthalmopathy patients, around 78 hyperthyroidism patients and roughly 17 progressor patients.

In the ophthalmopathy patients, disease was moderately to severely active, with a Clinical Activity Score of 3 or more, a NOSPECS grade of 4 or more, and a duration of less than 3 months. Exclusion was applied to patients with uncontrolled infections, other autoimmune diseases, pregnancy or lactation. Clinical symptoms, serum thyroxine and TRAb, thyroid ultrasound, and orbital computed tomography formed the basis for the diagnoses. Ficoll-Paque density gradient centrifugation was used to isolate PBMCs from around 10 ml of fresh peripheral blood. Trizol reagent was used to extract total RNA, and RNA quality was then checked on an Agilent 2100 Bioanalyzer. This clonotype was detected many times. It has no known antigen specificity. Per-base quality was not reported, and no clone a single base away is much larger than it. The TCR beta CDR3 regions were amplified from RNA transcripts. The TCR CDR3 was subjected to a first round of RT-PCR using the HTBI primer set and the Qiagen OneStep RT-PCR kit. Libraries were constructed in a second round of multiplex PCR, after which size selection and purification were performed. The libraries were sequenced on an Illumina HiSeq2000 using paired-end 100 bp reads. The source study handled its data this way. SOAPnuke was used to process the raw data, removing reads that contained adapters or uncalled bases, had a mean Phred below 15, or lacked an exact match to the constant primer or identifier. High-quality paired reads were merged with COPE v1.2.5, and unique nucleotide sequences were defined as clonotypes. MiTCR v1.1 was used to align the clonotypes against IMGT TRBV, TRBD and TRBJ reference segments. The analysis included only V-J combinations with a frequency above 0.0001, which together covered approximately 99% of the repertoires. The TCS score was defined as F50 (clonal expansion) divided by E x V (chaos), with BLOSUM62-based TCRdist calculated between CDR3 peptides within each V-J. Welch's t-statistics and random forest reduced 500 to 650 V-J features to 13, which were used in a naive Bayes classifier (R e1071). TCRdb reprocessing: public reads trimmed at Q25 with fastp, clones called with MiXCR, in-frame beta chains kept. One record per CDR3 amino acid sequence lists the most common genes and DNA. TCRdb's processing, not the study's, gives the V and J calls here. This sample lists 450,000 to 550,000 distinct CDR3 sequences; around 22% were detected once. Roughly 10% of the sample belongs to the ten largest clones.

Results the study describes overall, beyond this receptor: Most expanded thyroid clonotypes (frequency above 0.001) were also found in blood, which suggests that blood repertoires may mirror thyroid immune responses. In cross-validation, a model built on a 13 V-J signature told ophthalmopathy apart from stable hyperthyroidism with 87.88% sensitivity and around 83% specificity, and in testing the same model reached 80%/75%. No statistical method was used to set the sample size in advance, and investigators knew the group allocation. In validation, the model predicted progression to ophthalmopathy with approximately 71% sensitivity and 72% to 85% specificity, a median of 6.5 months before onset.

The clonotype comes from a woman aged 30 to 39 with Graves' ophthalmopathy. Material: blood.

For the CDR3, the sequence is CASSPRADRDYEQYF. The nucleotide sequence reads TGTGCCAGTAGTCCCCGGGCGGACAGGGATTACGAGCAGTACTTC. The rearrangement joined TRBV19 to TRBJ2-7; 8 bases in the middle match TRBD1. CDR1 LNHDA and CDR2 SQIVND were looked up in the germline V gene (reference sequence). For this chain, trimming is 5 bases at the V end and 4 bases at the J end, and the number of junction bases without a gene match is 10. The CDR3 runs 15 residues from the cysteine to the phenylalanine. CDR3 DNA is the only sequence kept; it has 45 bases, read in frame from the first base.